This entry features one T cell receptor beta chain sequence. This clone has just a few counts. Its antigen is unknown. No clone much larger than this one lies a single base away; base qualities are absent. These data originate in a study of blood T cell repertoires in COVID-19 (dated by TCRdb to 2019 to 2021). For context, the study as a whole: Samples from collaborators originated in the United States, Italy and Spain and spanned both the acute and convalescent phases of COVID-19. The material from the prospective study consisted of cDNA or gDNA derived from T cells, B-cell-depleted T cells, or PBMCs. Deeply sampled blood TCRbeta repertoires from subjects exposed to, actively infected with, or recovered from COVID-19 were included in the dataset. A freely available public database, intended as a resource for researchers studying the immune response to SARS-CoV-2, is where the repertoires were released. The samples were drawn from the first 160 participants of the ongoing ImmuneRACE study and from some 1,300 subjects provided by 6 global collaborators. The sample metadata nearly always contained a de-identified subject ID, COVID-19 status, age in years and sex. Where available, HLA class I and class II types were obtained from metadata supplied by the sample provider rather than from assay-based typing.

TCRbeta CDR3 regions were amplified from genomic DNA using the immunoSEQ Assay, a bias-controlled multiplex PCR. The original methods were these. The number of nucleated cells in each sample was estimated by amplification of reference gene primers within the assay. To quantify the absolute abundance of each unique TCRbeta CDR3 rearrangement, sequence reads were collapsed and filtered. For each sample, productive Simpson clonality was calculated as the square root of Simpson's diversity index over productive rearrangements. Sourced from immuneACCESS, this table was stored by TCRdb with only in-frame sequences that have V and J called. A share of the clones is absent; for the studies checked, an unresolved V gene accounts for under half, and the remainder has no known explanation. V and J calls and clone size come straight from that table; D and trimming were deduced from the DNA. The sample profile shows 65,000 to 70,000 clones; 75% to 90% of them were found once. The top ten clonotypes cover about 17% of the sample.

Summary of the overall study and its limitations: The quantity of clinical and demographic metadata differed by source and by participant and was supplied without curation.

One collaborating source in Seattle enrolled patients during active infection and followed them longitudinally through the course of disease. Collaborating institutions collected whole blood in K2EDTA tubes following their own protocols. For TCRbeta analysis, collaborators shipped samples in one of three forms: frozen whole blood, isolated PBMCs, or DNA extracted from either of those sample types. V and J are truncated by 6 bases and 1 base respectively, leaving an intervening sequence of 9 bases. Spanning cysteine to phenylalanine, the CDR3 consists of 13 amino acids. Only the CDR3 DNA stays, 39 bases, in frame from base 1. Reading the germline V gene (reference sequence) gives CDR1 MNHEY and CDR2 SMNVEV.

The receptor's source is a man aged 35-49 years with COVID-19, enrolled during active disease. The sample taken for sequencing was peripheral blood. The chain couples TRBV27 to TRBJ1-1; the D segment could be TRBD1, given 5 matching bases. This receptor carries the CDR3 CASRDGGNTEAFF. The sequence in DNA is TGTGCCAGCAGGGACGGGGGGAACACTGAAGCTTTCTTT.